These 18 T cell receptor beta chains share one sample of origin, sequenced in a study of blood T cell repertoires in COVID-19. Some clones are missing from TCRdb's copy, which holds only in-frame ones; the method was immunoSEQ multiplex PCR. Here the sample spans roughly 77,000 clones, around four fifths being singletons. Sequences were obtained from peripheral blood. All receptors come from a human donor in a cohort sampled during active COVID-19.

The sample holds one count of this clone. Here the CDR3 reads CAWRGEANYGYTF. CDR3 DNA: TGTGCCTGGAGGGGGGAGGCTAACTATGGCTACACCTTC. The V call is TRBV30, the J call TRBJ1-2; tentative D call: TRBD1 (5 bases). The CDR3 spans 13 residues. Per the germline V gene, CDR1 is GTSNPN and CDR2 is SVGIG (reference sequence). Between the trimmed V and J ends, which lost 3 bases and 0 bases, there was a span of 8 bases.

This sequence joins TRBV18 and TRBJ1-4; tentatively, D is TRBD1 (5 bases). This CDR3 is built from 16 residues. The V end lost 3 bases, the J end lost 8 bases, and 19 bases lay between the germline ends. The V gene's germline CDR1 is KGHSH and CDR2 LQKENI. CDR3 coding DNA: TGTGCCAGCTCACCTTCCGGGGGGACGGGGAAGGAAAAACTGTTTTTT. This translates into CASSPSGGTGKEKLFF. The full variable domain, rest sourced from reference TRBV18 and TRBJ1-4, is NAGVMQNPRHLVRRRGQEARLRCSPMKGHSHVYWYRQLPEEGLKFMVYLQKENIIDESGMPKERFSAEFPKEGPSILRIQQVVRGDSAAYFCASSPSGGTGKEKLFFGSGTQLSVL.

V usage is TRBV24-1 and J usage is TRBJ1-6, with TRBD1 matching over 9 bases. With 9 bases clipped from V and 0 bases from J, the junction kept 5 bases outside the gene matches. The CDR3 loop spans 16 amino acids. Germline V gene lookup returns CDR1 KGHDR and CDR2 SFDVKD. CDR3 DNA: TGTGCCACCGCGGACAGGGGTAGCTCCTATAATTCACCCCTCCACTTT. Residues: CATADRGSSYNSPLHF.

CDR3 region: CASSPTSELQGAGYGYTF. The CDR3 coding sequence is TGTGCCAGCAGCCCGACCTCTGAATTACAGGGTGCTGGATATGGCTACACCTTC. The chain recombines TRBV9 with TRBJ1-2, with a weak D call TRBD1 (6 bases). The germline gives CDR1 SGDLS, CDR2 YYNGEE. V lost 4 bases, J lost 5 bases, and 27 bases lay in between. The length of the CDR3 is 18 residues.

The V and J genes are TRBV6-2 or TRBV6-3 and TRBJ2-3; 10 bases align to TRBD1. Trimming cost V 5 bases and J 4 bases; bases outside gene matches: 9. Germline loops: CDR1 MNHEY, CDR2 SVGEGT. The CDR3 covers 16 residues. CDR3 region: CASSNAGTGVSDTQYF. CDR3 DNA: TGTGCCAGCAGTAACGCCGGGACAGGGGTCTCAGATACGCAGTATTTT.

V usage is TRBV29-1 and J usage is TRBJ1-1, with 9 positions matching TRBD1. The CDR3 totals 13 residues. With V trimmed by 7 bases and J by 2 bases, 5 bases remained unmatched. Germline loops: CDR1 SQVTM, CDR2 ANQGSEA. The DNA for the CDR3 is TGCAGCGCCGGGGACAGGGAAAACACTGAAGCTTTCTTT. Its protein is CSAGDRENTEAFF.

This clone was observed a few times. In DNA, the CDR3 is TGTGCCAGCCGAGGGGACAGGACAAACTTGGGACTGTTTTTT. Its protein is CASRGDRTNLGLFF. The chain combines TRBV7-9 with TRBJ1-4; 8 bases match TRBD1. V gave up 8 bases and J gave up 13 bases; unmatched junction bases: 15. The CDR3 loop spans 14 amino acids. Germline-derived CDR1 and CDR2 are SEHNR and FQNEAQ (reference sequence).

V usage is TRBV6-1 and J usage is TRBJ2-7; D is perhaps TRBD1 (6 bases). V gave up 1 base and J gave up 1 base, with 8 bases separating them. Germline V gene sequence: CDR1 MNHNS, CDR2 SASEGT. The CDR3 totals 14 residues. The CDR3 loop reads CASSEVGQSYEQYF. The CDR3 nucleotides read TGTGCCAGCAGTGAAGTAGGACAGTCCTACGAGCAGTACTTC.

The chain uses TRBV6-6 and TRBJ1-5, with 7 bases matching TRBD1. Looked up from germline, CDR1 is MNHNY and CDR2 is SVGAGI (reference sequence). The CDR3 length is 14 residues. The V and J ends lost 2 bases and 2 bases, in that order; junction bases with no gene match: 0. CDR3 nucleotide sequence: TGTGCCAGCAGTTACGACAGGGGCAATCAGCCCCAGCATTTT. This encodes CASSYDRGNQPQHF.

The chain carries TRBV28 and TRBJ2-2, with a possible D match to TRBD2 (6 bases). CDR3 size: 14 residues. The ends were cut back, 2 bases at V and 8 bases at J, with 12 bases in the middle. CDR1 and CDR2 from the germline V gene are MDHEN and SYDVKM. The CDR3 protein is CASSLRRVTGELFF. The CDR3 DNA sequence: TGTGCCAGCAGTTTAAGGAGGGTAACTGGGGAGCTGTTTTTT.

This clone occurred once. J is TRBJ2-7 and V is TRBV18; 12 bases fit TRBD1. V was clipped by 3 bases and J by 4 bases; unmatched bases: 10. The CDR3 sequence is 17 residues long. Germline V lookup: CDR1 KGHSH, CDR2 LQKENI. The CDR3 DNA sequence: TGTGCCAGCTCACCTCTCTTGTTGGGACAGGGGGCTTACGAGCAGTACTTC. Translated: CASSPLLLGQGAYEQYF.

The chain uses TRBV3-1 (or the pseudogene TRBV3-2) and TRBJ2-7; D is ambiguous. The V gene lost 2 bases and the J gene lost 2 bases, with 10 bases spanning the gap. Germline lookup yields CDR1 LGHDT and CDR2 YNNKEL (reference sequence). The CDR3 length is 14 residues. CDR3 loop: CASSQNYPAYEQYF. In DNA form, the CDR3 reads TGTGCCAGCAGCCAAAATTACCCGGCCTACGAGCAGTACTTC.

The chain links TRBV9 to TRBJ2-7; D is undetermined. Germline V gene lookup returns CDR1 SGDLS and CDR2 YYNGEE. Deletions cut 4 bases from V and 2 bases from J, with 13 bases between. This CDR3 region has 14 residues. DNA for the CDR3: TGTGCCAGCAGCCCTCGACTGCAAACCTACGAGCAGTACTTC. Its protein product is CASSPRLQTYEQYF. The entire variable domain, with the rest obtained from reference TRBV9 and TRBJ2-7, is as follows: DSGVTQTPKHLITATGQRVTLRCSPRSGDLSVYWYQQSLDQGLQFLIQYYNGEERAKGNILERFSAQQFPDLHSELNLSSLELGDSALYFCASSPRLQTYEQYFGPGTRLTVT.

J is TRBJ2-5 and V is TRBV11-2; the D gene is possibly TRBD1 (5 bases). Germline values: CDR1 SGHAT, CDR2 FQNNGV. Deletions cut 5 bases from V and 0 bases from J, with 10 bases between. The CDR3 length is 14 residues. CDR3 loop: CASSLTVYQETQYF. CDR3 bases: TGTGCCAGCAGCCTGACAGTCTACCAAGAGACCCAGTACTTC. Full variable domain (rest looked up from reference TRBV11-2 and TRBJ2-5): EAGVAQSPRYKIIEKRQSVAFWCNPISGHATLYWYQQILGQGPKLLIQFQNNGVVDDSQLPKDRFSAERLKGVDSTLKIQPAKLEDSAVYLCASSLTVYQETQYFGPGTRLLVL.

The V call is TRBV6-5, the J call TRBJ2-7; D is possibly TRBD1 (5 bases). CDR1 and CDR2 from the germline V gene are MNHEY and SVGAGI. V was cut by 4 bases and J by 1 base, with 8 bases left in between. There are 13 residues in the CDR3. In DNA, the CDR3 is TGTGCCAGCAGTTCCGACAGATCCTACGAGCAGTACTTC. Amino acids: CASSSDRSYEQYF.

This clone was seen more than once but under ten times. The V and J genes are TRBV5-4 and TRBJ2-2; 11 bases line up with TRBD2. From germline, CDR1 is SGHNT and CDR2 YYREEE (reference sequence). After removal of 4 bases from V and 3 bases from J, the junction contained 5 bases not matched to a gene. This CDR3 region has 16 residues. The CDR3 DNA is TGTGCCAGCAGCCTCGGGACTAGCGGTTACACCGGGGAGCTGTTTTTT. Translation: CASSLGTSGYTGELFF.

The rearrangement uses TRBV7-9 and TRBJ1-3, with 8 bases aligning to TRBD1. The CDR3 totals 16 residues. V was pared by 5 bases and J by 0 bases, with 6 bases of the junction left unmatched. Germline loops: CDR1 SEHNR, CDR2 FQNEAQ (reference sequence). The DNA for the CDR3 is TGTGCCAGCAGCACCGGACAGGGCGGCTCTGGAAACACCATATATTTT. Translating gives CASSTGQGGSGNTIYF.

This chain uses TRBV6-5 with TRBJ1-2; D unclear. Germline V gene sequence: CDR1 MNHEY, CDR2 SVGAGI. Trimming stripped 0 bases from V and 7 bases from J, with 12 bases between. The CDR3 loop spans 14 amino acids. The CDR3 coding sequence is TGTGCCAGCAGTTACTCGGCCCCAAGAGGTGGCTACACCTTC. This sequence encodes CASSYSAPRGGYTF.